This T cell receptor (beta chain) was identified in a study of cytomegalovirus exposure and HLA in healthy donors. This clone was seen a handful of times. The CDR3 extends over 14 amino acids. The germline CDR1 and CDR2 sequences are MNHEY and SVGAGI. Trimming removed 6 bases from V and 1 base from J; junction bases left unmatched: 4. This PCR relied on a set of 60 Vbeta primers and 13 Jbeta primers. The table came from immunoSEQ multiplex PCR; TCRdb's copy has only in-frame clones and leaves some out. Of about 38,000 clones detected, approximately 71% appear once; the ten largest clones hold around 20%.

Sequenced sample: PBMCs. The V and J genes are TRBV6-5 and TRBJ1-1; 8 bases are shared with TRBD1. This clonotype was obtained from a man aged 50-60 years in good health and CMV-seropositive. The CDR3 spells CASRSQGANTEAFF. The CDR3 DNA reads as TGTGCCAGCAGGTCTCAGGGGGCGAACACTGAAGCTTTCTTT.